Below are 27 T cell receptor beta chains sequenced from a single sample in a study of T-cell reconstitution after alpha-beta-depleted transplantation in children. Unique molecular identifiers were used to barcode this TCRbeta library. From the PCR reads, TCRdb called clonotypes with MiXCR, one entry per CDR3 protein. Seen here are roughly 610,000 distinct CDR3 sequences, about 10% observed once, and the top ten hold about 4%. The sequencing used PBMCs from the stem cell graft donor, collected from the stem cell graft. These receptors all come from a human donor who donated a stem cell graft to a child with acute myeloid leukemia.

A few counts support this clonotype. The chain has TRBV28 and TRBJ2-1; D unresolved. Trimming shortened V by 8 bases and J by 9 bases, and 14 bases separated the two germline ends. The CDR3 runs 12 residues. The germline CDR1 and CDR2 sequences are MDHEN and SYDVKM. The CDR3 sequence is CASGSSLSEQFF. The CDR3 DNA reads as TGTGCCAGCGGCTCTTCTTTAAGTGAGCAGTTCTTC.

V and J are TRBV18 and TRBJ2-5, with 8 bases that match TRBD2. The ends lost 2 bases at V and 1 base at J; junction bases unmatched: 3. Germline V gives CDR1 KGHSH, CDR2 LQKENI. The CDR3 spans 15 residues. The CDR3 bases are TGTGCCAGCTCACCAATTCTAGCGGGCCAAGAGACCCAGTACTTC. Its translation is CASSPILAGQETQYF.

This clonotype was counted only a few times. The chain is built from TRBV29-1 and TRBJ2-7; the D gene is possibly TRBD1 (5 bases). V dropped 4 bases and J dropped 7 bases, with 8 bases sitting between them. CDR3 length: 10 amino acids. The V gene's germline CDR1 is SQVTM and CDR2 ANQGSEA. In DNA, the CDR3 is TGCAGCGTTGGGGGCGGTGAGCAGTACTTC. Translation gives CSVGGGEQYF.

This clonotype was seen many times. This chain uses TRBV6-2 or TRBV6-3 with TRBJ2-1; TRBD2 agrees at 8 bases. Germline V gives CDR1 MNHEY, CDR2 SVGEGT. The CDR3 has 15 residues. With 6 bases clipped from V and 7 bases from J, the junction kept 11 bases outside the gene matches. DNA for the CDR3: TGTGCCAGCAGCCTCCCGGGACTAGGCGGGAATGAGCAGTTCTTC. Protein product: CASSLPGLGGNEQFF.

In this sample, this clonotype turned up many times. The chain joins TRBV29-1 to TRBJ1-2, with D tentatively TRBD1 (6 bases). Per germline, CDR1 SQVTM and CDR2 ANQGSEA. There are 12 residues in the CDR3. V lost 5 bases to trimming and J lost 6 bases, with 13 bases between them. Here the CDR3 DNA reads TGCAGCGTTCGGCAGGGGTTGGATGGCTACACCTTC. Translation: CSVRQGLDGYTF.

Ten or more counts support this clonotype. The rearrangement uses TRBV2 and TRBJ2-5; weak D call: TRBD2 (6 bases). Germline V gene data show CDR1 as SNHLY and CDR2 as FYNNEI. The CDR3 totals 14 residues. Deletions cut 6 bases from V and 1 base from J, with 12 bases between. Written as DNA, the CDR3 is TGTGCCAGCAGGCGGCTCGGGGGCCAAGAGACCCAGTACTTC. Its protein is CASRRLGGQETQYF. The full variable domain, its missing parts supplied by reference TRBV2 and TRBJ2-5, is EPEVTQTPSHQVTQMGQEVILRCVPISNHLYFYWYRQILGQKVEFLVSFYNNEISEKSEIFDDQFSVERPDGSNFTLKIRSTKLEDSAMYFCASRRLGGQETQYFGPGTRLLVL.

The CDR3 is CSANPLASYEQYF. The DNA of the CDR3 is TGCAGTGCTAACCCCCTCGCTTCCTACGAGCAGTACTTC. V is TRBV20-1 and J is TRBJ2-7; D remains unclear. The CDR3 is 13 residues long. Deletions cut 4 bases from V and 1 base from J, with 11 bases between. Germline lookup yields CDR1 DFQATT and CDR2 SNEGSKA (reference sequence).

Many counts were recorded for this clonotype. This chain's CDR3 is CSATSGRETQYF. The CDR3, as DNA: TGCAGCGCTACTAGCGGTCGAGAGACCCAGTACTTC. This chain joins TRBV29-1 and TRBJ2-5; 8 bases agree with TRBD2. V shed 7 bases, J shed 4 bases, and the junction held 5 bases outside the gene matches. The CDR3 loop spans 12 amino acids. Germline V lookup: CDR1 SQVTM, CDR2 ANQGSEA.

This clonotype has at least ten counts. The chain is built from TRBV6-5 and TRBJ2-1; 14 bases agree with TRBD2. The germline V gene encodes CDR1 MNHEY and CDR2 SVGAGI. Unmatched junction bases numbered 10, after V lost 0 bases and J lost 15 bases. This CDR3 spans 16 amino acids. CDR3 bases: TGTGCCAGCAGTTACTCAACTCCGGGACTAGCGGGAGAAGGGTTCTTC. It is translated as CASSYSTPGLAGEGFF.

The rearrangement joins TRBV5-5 to TRBJ1-5; D uncertain. In germline, CDR1 is SGHKS, CDR2 YYEKEE (reference sequence). The CDR3 has 15 amino acids. Trimming shortened V by 3 bases and J by 0 bases, and 10 bases separated the two germline ends. The DNA of the CDR3 is TGTGCCAGCAGCTCGGATGATTATAGCAATCAGCCCCAGCATTTT. Protein: CASSSDDYSNQPQHF.

This clonotype showed up many times. The chain recombines TRBV19 with TRBJ2-4, with D perhaps TRBD2 (6 bases). Germline values: CDR1 LNHDA, CDR2 SQIVND (reference sequence). V was clipped by 0 bases and J by 0 bases, with 15 bases between them. The CDR3 totals 18 residues. As DNA, the CDR3 is TGTGCCAGTAGTATAGAAGGAGGGACCACCCTAGCCAAAAACATTCAGTACTTC. Translation: CASSIEGGTTLAKNIQYF.

This clonotype appeared many times. This chain uses TRBV12-3 or TRBV12-4 with TRBJ2-5; maybe TRBD2 (6 bases). This CDR3 comprises 13 residues. Trimming removed 5 bases at V and 2 bases at J, with 9 bases between. CDR3: CASSPREQETQYF. The CDR3 DNA reads as TGTGCCAGCAGTCCCCGGGAGCAAGAGACCCAGTACTTC.

This clonotype was counted between two and nine times. V usage is TRBV3-1 and J usage is TRBJ2-1; 8 positions agree with TRBD2. Germline V lookup: CDR1 LGHDT, CDR2 YNNKEL (reference sequence). The CDR3 contains 12 residues. Trimming removed 6 bases from V and 9 bases from J; junction bases left unmatched: 4. Written as DNA, the CDR3 is TGTGCCAGCAGTGACCGGGAGGGTGAGCAGTTCTTC. It yields the protein CASSDREGEQFF.

The V and J genes are TRBV7-2 and TRBJ1-2; no reliable D call. Trimming took 1 base from V and 6 from J, leaving 9 bases between them. The CDR3 has 13 residues. The germline gives CDR1 SGHTA, CDR2 FQGNSA. CDR3 amino acids: CASSLDRTNGYTF. CDR3 sequence (DNA): TGTGCCAGCAGCTTAGACAGAACAAATGGCTACACCTTC.

This clonotype was seen only a few times. The V and J genes are TRBV7-2 and TRBJ2-1, with a weak D call TRBD1 (6 bases). Germline loops: CDR1 SGHTA, CDR2 FQGNSA. The CDR3 consists of 15 residues. V was trimmed by 6 bases and J by 4 bases, leaving 16 bases between them. The CDR3 spells CASRMQGLGYNEQFF. The CDR3 DNA reads TGTGCCAGCAGGATGCAGGGGTTAGGGTACAATGAGCAGTTCTTC.

This clonotype was recorded at least ten times. The J gene is TRBJ2-3, the V gene TRBV20-1, with 8 bases identical to TRBD2. Germline V gene lookup returns CDR1 DFQATT and CDR2 SNEGSKA (reference sequence). This CDR3 is 15 amino acids long. J lost 4 bases, V lost 0 bases, and 6 bases had no gene match. The CDR3, as DNA: TGCAGTGCTAGAGATGTCGGGAGGGTCGCAGATACGCAGTATTTT. Amino acid sequence: CSARDVGRVADTQYF.

The rearrangement links TRBV27 to TRBJ1-6; D is perhaps TRBD1 (5 bases). Trimming pared 5 bases from V and 10 bases from J, leaving 18 bases between. In germline, CDR1 is MNHEY, CDR2 SMNVEV (reference sequence). CDR3 length equals 15 residues. The CDR3 here is CASSALPGFGSPLHF. In DNA, the CDR3 is TGTGCCAGCAGTGCCTTACCAGGGTTTGGATCACCCCTCCACTTT.

This clonotype was counted ten times or more. V is TRBV18 and J is TRBJ1-1; 10 positions match TRBD1. The CDR3 is made up of 16 amino acids. Germline CDR1 KGHSH, CDR2 LQKENI. The junction had 8 bases not matched to a gene; V was cut back by 4 bases and J by 3 bases. This CDR3 is CASSRQGAIRHTEAFF. The CDR3 region has the DNA TGTGCCAGCTCACGACAGGGGGCAATACGGCACACTGAAGCTTTCTTT.

This clonotype appeared a few times. The rearrangement links TRBV7-2 to TRBJ1-1, with 7 nucleotides matching TRBD1. V shed 4 bases and J 6 bases; nucleotides not matched to a gene: 8. The CDR3 is made up of 14 amino acids. Germline V gene lookup returns CDR1 SGHTA and CDR2 FQGNSA. CDR3 sequence reads: CASSSYLDRAEAFF. The CDR3 DNA reads as TGTGCCAGCAGCTCATACCTAGACAGGGCTGAAGCTTTCTTT.

This clonotype was seen only a few times. The CDR3 sequence is CASSQDSTSGTYEQYF. The CDR3 DNA sequence: TGCGCCAGCAGCCAAGATTCGACTAGCGGTACCTACGAGCAGTACTTC. The rearrangement joins TRBV4-3 to TRBJ2-7; 9 bases match TRBD2. CDR1 and CDR2 (germline): LGHNA, YSLEER. The CDR3 is made up of 16 amino acids. Trimming at V came to 0 bases and at J to 2 bases, leaving 5 bases not matched to a gene.

This clonotype was seen many times. J is TRBJ2-2 and V is TRBV7-6; 9 bases align to TRBD2. CDR1 and CDR2 (germline): SGHVS, FNYEAQ. With V trimmed by 2 bases and J by 5 bases, 6 bases remained unmatched. The CDR3 consists of 16 residues. The CDR3 nucleotides read TGTGCCAGCAGCTTATCAGGCGGGAGGGGTACCGGGGAGCTGTTTTTT. Encoded protein: CASSLSGGRGTGELFF.

This clonotype has ten or more counts. The chain links TRBV2 to TRBJ2-3; D is unresolved. The CDR3 has 11 amino acids. V lost 7 bases and J lost 6, with 8 bases in between. Per the germline V gene, CDR1 is SNHLY and CDR2 is FYNNEI. The CDR3, as DNA: TGTGCCAGCAACCGCCAGGATACGCAGTATTTT. It translates to CASNRQDTQYF. Complete variable domain (other parts from reference TRBV2 and TRBJ2-3): EPEVTQTPSHQVTQMGQEVILRCVPISNHLYFYWYRQILGQKVEFLVSFYNNEISEKSEIFDDQFSVERPDGSNFTLKIRSTKLEDSAMYFCASNRQDTQYFGPGTRLTVL.

This clonotype was seen a handful of times. The V gene is TRBV29-1, the J gene TRBJ1-3; D unclear. V dropped 5 bases and J dropped 2 bases, with 10 bases sitting between them. CDR1 SQVTM and CDR2 ANQGSEA come from the germline V gene. The CDR3 runs to 13 residues. The chain's CDR3 is CSVMSSAGNTIYF. The DNA for the CDR3 is TGCAGCGTTATGAGTAGCGCTGGAAACACCATATATTTT.

In its sample, this clonotype was seen a few times. This rearrangement joins TRBV27 to TRBJ2-3; possibly TRBD1 or TRBD2 for D (6 bases each). CDR3 length: 15 residues. From germline, CDR1 is MNHEY and CDR2 SMNVEV (reference sequence). The V end was cut by 5 bases, the J end by 3 bases, with 15 bases between. The CDR3 is CASSPPTGRTDTQYF. In nucleotides, the CDR3 is TGTGCCAGCAGTCCCCCCACAGGGAGGACAGATACGCAGTATTTT.

This clonotype was detected a few times. This rearrangement joins TRBV20-1 to TRBJ2-1; 7 nucleotides match TRBD1. The V and J ends lost 8 bases and 2 bases, in that order; junction bases with no gene match: 6. The CDR3 is 13 residues long. Germline assignment: CDR1 DFQATT and CDR2 SNEGSKA (reference sequence). As DNA, the CDR3 is TGCAGTAGATCGACAGGGACCTACAATGAGCAGTTCTTC. Its protein product is CSRSTGTYNEQFF.

Only a few counts were recorded for this clonotype. V usage is TRBV20-1 and J usage is TRBJ2-7; D may correspond to TRBD1 or TRBD2 (5 bases each). Germline-derived CDR1 and CDR2 are DFQATT and SNEGSKA (reference sequence). Trimming shortened V by 6 bases and J by 2 bases, and 14 bases separated the two germline ends. This CDR3 spans 13 amino acids. CDR3 region: CSAGRDAAYEQYF. For the CDR3, the DNA is TGCAGTGCCGGCCGGGACGCCGCCTACGAGCAGTACTTC.

V and J are TRBV29-1 and TRBJ2-2, with no clear D. The V end was cut by 4 bases, the J end by 5 bases, with 11 bases between. This CDR3 has 13 residues. Germline V gene data show CDR1 as SQVTM and CDR2 as ANQGSEA. DNA for the CDR3: TGCAGCGTTGTGGATGAAGGGACCGGGGAGCTGTTTTTT. Its translation is CSVVDEGTGELFF.